Listed below are T cell receptor beta chains from one sample, sequenced in a study of low-dose radiotherapy and immunotherapy resistance in tumors. TCRdb re-called the reads through MiXCR, storing one row per CDR3 protein. The data contain about 46,000 distinct CDR3 sequences, 12% of them singletons. The material was PBMCs, obtained before treatment. Every receptor here comes from a female donor with ovarian cancer. Both conserved end residues are part of each CDR3. Each record gives: clone size, D gene, J gene, V gene, CDR3 protein, CDR3 DNA. D genes are given only for firm matches. The listing skips clone size in some rows; elsewhere it reads once, few, many or a size class.

abundance: few; d_gene: TRBD1; j_gene: TRBJ1-2; v_gene: TRBV6-8; CDR3aa: CASTTNTLRDREYDYTF; CDR3nt: TGTGCCAGCACCACCAATACGCTCCGGGACAGGGAGTATGACTACACCTTC
abundance: many; d_gene: TRBD2; j_gene: TRBJ2-1; v_gene: TRBV10-3; CDR3aa: CASEMGGRGDEQFF; CDR3nt: TGTGCCTCCGAGATGGGCGGGAGAGGCGATGAGCAGTTCTTC
abundance: many; d_gene: .; j_gene: TRBJ1-2; v_gene: TRBV12-3/TRBV12-4; CDR3aa: CASSSGFGYGYTF; CDR3nt: TGTGCCAGCAGTTCAGGGTTTGGGTATGGCTACACCTTC
abundance: many; d_gene: .; j_gene: TRBJ1-2; v_gene: TRBV30; CDR3aa: CAWLGGYGYTF; CDR3nt: TGTGCCTGGCTTGGGGGCTATGGCTACACCTTC
abundance: many; d_gene: .; j_gene: TRBJ1-1; v_gene: TRBV4-1; CDR3aa: CASSQLDGNTEAFF; CDR3nt: TGCGCCAGCAGCCAACTTGACGGGAACACTGAAGCTTTCTTT
abundance: many; d_gene: TRBD1; j_gene: TRBJ1-1; v_gene: TRBV20-1; CDR3aa: CSASTPGQGTSEAFF; CDR3nt: TGCAGTGCTAGCACCCCGGGACAGGGCACTTCCGAAGCTTTCTTT
abundance: many; d_gene: .; j_gene: TRBJ2-7; v_gene: TRBV14; CDR3aa: CASSWDGSYEQYF; CDR3nt: TGTGCCAGCAGCTGGGATGGCTCCTACGAGCAGTACTTC
abundance: many; d_gene: .; j_gene: TRBJ2-2; v_gene: TRBV13; CDR3aa: CASSLTGFFGELFF; CDR3nt: TGTGCCAGCAGCTTAACAGGGTTCTTCGGGGAGCTGTTTTTT
abundance: many; d_gene: TRBD1; j_gene: TRBJ1-6; v_gene: TRBV18; CDR3aa: CASSPYDRVLHF; CDR3nt: TGTGCCAGCTCACCATACGACAGGGTACTCCACTTT
abundance: .; d_gene: .; j_gene: TRBJ1-1; v_gene: TRBV12-3/TRBV12-4; CDR3aa: CASSPDYTGGTEAFF; CDR3nt: TGTGCCAGCAGCCCGGACTACACCGGGGGCACTGAAGCTTTCTTT
abundance: many; d_gene: .; j_gene: TRBJ1-5; v_gene: TRBV12-3/TRBV12-4; CDR3aa: CASRDGTGNQPQHF; CDR3nt: TGTGCCAGCAGGGACGGGACGGGCAATCAGCCCCAGCATTTT
abundance: many; d_gene: .; j_gene: TRBJ2-3; v_gene: TRBV27; CDR3aa: CASSLTPDKRTDTQYF; CDR3nt: TGTGCCAGCAGTTTAACCCCGGACAAGCGCACAGATACGCAGTATTTT
abundance: medium-sized; d_gene: TRBD1; j_gene: TRBJ1-1; v_gene: TRBV28; CDR3aa: CASSFGRGTEAFF; CDR3nt: TGTGCCAGCAGTTTTGGCAGGGGGACTGAAGCTTTCTTT
abundance: .; d_gene: .; j_gene: TRBJ1-5; v_gene: TRBV10-3; CDR3aa: CAISESGGNNQPQHF; CDR3nt: TGTGCCATCAGTGAGTCGGGGGGGAACAATCAGCCCCAGCATTTT
abundance: many; d_gene: .; j_gene: TRBJ1-1; v_gene: TRBV10-3; CDR3aa: CAISWTGNTEAFF; CDR3nt: TGTGCCATCAGTTGGACGGGGAACACTGAAGCTTTCTTT
abundance: many; d_gene: .; j_gene: TRBJ2-3; v_gene: TRBV6-5; CDR3aa: CASSFGGETTDTQYF; CDR3nt: TGTGCCAGCAGTTTCGGCGGGGAGACCACAGATACGCAGTATTTT
abundance: few; d_gene: .; j_gene: TRBJ1-5; v_gene: TRBV5-1; CDR3aa: CASSLWGVQPQHF; CDR3nt: TGCGCCAGCAGCTTGTGGGGGGTTCAGCCCCAGCATTTT
abundance: many; d_gene: TRBD1; j_gene: TRBJ2-5; v_gene: TRBV30; CDR3aa: CAWSPYRGGKETQYF; CDR3nt: TGTGCCTGGAGTCCATACAGGGGTGGAAAAGAGACCCAGTACTTC
abundance: many; d_gene: .; j_gene: TRBJ2-5; v_gene: TRBV12-3/TRBV12-4; CDR3aa: CASSRNEGETQYF; CDR3nt: TGTGCCAGCAGCCGCAACGAGGGCGAGACCCAGTACTTC
abundance: many; d_gene: .; j_gene: TRBJ2-1; v_gene: TRBV18; CDR3aa: CASSPTLTRNNEQFF; CDR3nt: TGTGCCAGCTCACCAACACTTACTAGAAACAATGAGCAGTTCTTC
abundance: many; d_gene: TRBD1; j_gene: TRBJ1-3; v_gene: TRBV25-1; CDR3aa: CASSEDRAWNTIYF; CDR3nt: TGTGCCAGCAGTGAAGACAGGGCCTGGAACACCATATATTTT
abundance: many; d_gene: TRBD1; j_gene: TRBJ2-2; v_gene: TRBV20-1; CDR3aa: CSAVTGANTGELFF; CDR3nt: TGCAGTGCTGTGACAGGGGCGAACACCGGGGAGCTGTTTTTT
abundance: .; d_gene: .; j_gene: TRBJ1-1; v_gene: TRBV6-5; CDR3aa: CASSDRRDGVAFF; CDR3nt: TGTGCCAGCAGTGACCGCAGGGACGGTGTGGCTTTCTTT
abundance: many; d_gene: .; j_gene: TRBJ2-4; v_gene: TRBV15; CDR3aa: CATSYAIGGKNIQYF; CDR3nt: TGTGCCACCAGCTACGCTATCGGGGGCAAAAACATTCAGTACTTC
abundance: many; d_gene: .; j_gene: TRBJ2-3; v_gene: TRBV27; CDR3aa: CASSLGVSTDTQYF; CDR3nt: TGTGCCAGCAGTTTAGGAGTTAGCACAGATACGCAGTATTTT